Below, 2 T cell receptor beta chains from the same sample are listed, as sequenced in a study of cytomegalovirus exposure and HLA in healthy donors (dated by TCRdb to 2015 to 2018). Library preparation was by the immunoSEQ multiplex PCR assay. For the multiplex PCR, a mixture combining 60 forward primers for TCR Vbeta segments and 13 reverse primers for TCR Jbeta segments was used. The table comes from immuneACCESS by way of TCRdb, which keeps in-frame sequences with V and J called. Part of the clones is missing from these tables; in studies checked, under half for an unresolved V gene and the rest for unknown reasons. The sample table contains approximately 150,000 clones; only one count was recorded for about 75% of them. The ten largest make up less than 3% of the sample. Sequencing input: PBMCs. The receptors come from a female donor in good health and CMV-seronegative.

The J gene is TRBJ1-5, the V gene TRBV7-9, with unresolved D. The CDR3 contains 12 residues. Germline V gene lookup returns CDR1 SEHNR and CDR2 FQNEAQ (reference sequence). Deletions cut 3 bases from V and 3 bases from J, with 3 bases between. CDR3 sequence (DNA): TGTGCCAGCAGCTTTATCAATCAGCCCCAGCATTTT. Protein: CASSFINQPQHF.

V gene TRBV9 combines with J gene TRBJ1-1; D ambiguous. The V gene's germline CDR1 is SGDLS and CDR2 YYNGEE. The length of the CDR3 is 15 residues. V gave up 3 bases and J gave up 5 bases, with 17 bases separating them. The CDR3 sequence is CASSAPGAPGTEAFF. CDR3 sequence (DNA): TGTGCCAGCAGCGCTCCGGGAGCCCCGGGGACTGAAGCTTTCTTT.